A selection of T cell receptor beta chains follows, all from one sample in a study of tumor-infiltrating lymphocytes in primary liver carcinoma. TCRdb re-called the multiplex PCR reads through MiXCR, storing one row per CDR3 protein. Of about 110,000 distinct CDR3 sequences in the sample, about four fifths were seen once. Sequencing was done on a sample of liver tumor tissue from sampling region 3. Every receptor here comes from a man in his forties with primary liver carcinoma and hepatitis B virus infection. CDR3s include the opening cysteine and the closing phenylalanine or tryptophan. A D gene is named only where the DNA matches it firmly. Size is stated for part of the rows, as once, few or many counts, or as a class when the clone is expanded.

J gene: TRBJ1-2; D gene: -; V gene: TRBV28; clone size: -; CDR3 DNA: TGTGCGAGCAACGACGGATCTACTCGAGGCTACACCTTC; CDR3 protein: CASNDGSTRGYTF
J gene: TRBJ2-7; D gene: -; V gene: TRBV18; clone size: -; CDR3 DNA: TGTGCCAGCTCACGACTATCGGGAGACGAGCAGTGCTTC; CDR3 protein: CASSRLSGDEQCF
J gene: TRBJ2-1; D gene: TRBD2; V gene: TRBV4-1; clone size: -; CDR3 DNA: TGCGCCAGCAGCCAAGAGCGAGGAGGGAGGGCCAGGTTTCGCAATGAGCAGTTCTTC; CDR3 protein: CASSQERGGRARFRNEQFF
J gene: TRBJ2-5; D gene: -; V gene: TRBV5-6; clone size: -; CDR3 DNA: TGTGCCAGCAGCTTAGGGCACGGAGGTGAAACCCAGTACTTC; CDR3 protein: CASSLGHGGETQYF
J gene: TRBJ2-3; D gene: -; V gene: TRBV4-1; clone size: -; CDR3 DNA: TGCGCCGGCAGCCAGACGGGGACTGGCAGCACAGATACGCAGTACTTT; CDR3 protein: CAGSQTGTGSTDTQYF
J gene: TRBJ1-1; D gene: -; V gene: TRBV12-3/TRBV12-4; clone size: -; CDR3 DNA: TGTGCCAGCAGTTCGACAGAAAGGAACACTGAGGCTTTCTTT; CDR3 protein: CASSSTERNTEAFF
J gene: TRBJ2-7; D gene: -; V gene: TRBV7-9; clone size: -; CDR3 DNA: TGTGCCAGCAGCACCGGACGGGGTTCTAACGAGCAGTACTTC; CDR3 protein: CASSTGRGSNEQYF
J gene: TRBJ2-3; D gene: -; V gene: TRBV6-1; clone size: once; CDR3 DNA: TGTGCCGGCAGCGAAGGTAGCTGGCCCGCAGATACGCAGTATTTT; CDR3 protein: CAGSEGSWPADTQYF
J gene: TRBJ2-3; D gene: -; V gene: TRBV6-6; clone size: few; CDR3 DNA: TGTGCCAGCACACCGCCTGAGGGCACAGATACGCAGTATTTT; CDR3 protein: CASTPPEGTDTQYF
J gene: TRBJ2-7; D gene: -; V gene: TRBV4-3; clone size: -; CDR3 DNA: TGCGCCAGCAGCCAAGTGGTGGAGTCCGAGCAGTACTTC; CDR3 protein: CASSQVVESEQYF
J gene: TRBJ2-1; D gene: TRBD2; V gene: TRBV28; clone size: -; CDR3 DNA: TGTACCAGCTGGATACGGGAGGGGGATGAGCAGTTCTTC; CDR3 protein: CTSWIREGDEQFF
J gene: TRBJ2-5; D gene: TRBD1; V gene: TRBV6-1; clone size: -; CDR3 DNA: TGTGTCAGCAGTCCCGACCGAGGGGGCCAAGAGACCCAGTACTTT; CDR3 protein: CVSSPDRGGQETQYF
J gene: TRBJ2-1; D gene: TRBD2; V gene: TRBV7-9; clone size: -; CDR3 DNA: TGTGCCACCAGCCCACGGGGGGGGTCCTACAATGAGCAGTTCTTC; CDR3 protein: CATSPRGGSYNEQFF
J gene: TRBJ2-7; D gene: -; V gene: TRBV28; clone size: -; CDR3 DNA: TGTGCCAGCAGTTCACAACGACAGGAGTATGAGCAGTACTTC; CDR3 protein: CASSSQRQEYEQYF
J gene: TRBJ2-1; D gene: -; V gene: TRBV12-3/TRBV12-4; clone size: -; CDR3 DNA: TGCACCAGCAGTTTTGGCAGAGACAATGAGCAGTTCTTC; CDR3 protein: CTSSFGRDNEQFF
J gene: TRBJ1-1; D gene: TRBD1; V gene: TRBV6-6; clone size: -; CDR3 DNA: TGTGCCGGCAGCACAGGGGAGATTACTGAAGCTTTCTTT; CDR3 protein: CAGSTGEITEAFF
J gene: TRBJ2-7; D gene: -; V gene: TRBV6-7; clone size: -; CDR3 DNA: TGTGACAGCAGTTACTTGGCGAGGGCCATTGGGCACGAGCAGTACTTC; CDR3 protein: CDSSYLARAIGHEQYF
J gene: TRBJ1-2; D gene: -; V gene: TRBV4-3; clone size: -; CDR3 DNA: TGCGCCAGCAGCCAATCTCAGGGATTCTGTGGCAACACCTTC; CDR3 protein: CASSQSQGFCGNTF
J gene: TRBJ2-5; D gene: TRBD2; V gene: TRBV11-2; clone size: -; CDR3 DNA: TGTAACAGCAGCTTAAGACTAGCGGGTGACTCGAACGAGACCCAGTACTTC; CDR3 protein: CNSSLRLAGDSNETQYF
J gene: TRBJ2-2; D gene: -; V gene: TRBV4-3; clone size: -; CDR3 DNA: -; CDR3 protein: CASSRKGTSGSCFF
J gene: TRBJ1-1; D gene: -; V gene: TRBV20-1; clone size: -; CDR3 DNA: TGCAGTGTCTCGACACTCGTGGCTTTCTTT; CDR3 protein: CSVSTLVAFF
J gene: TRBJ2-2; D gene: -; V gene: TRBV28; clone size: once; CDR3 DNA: TGTGCCAGCAGTATAGGAGGGAACAGCGGGGAGCTGTTTTTT; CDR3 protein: CASSIGGNSGELFF
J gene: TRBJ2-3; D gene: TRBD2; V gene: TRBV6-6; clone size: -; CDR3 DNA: TGTGCCAGCAGTCCAAGGACTAGCAGGAGTACAAAAAGGGACACAGATACGCAGTATTTT; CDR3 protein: CASSPRTSRSTKRDTDTQYF
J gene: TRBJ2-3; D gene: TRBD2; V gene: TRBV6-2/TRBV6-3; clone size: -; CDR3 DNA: TGTGCCAGCAATTACGCGGGGGAATCAGATATGCAGTATTTT; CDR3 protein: CASNYAGESDMQYF
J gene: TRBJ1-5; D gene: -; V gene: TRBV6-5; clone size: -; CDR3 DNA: TGTGCCAGTAACGACCCCAATCAGCCCCAGCAATTT; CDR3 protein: CASNDPNQPQQF
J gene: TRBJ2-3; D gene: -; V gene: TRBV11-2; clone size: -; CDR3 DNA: TGTGCTAGCAGTTTAAGGGGCGATCAGCCCCAGTATTTT; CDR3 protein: CASSLRGDQPQYF
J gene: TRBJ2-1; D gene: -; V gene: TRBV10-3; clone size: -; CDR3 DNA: TGTGCCATCAGTGATATGCTAGCAGGAGAGTACAATGAGCAGATCTTC; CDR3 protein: CAISDMLAGEYNEQIF
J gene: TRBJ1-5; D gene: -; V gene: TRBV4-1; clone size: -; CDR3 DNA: TGTGCCAGCAGTCCCATAGAGAGGAGCAATAAGCCCCAGCATTTT; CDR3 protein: CASSPIERSNKPQHF
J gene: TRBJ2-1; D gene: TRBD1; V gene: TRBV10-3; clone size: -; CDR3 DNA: TGTGGCATCAGTGAGTCGACGGGACAGGTGCAGTTCTTC; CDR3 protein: CGISESTGQVQFF